This T cell receptor (beta chain) was retrieved from a study of regulatory T cells in long-lasting Graves disease. Turning to the study itself: Graves' patients (newly diagnosed) had been on antithyroid drugs under 3 months. Study results and caveats: Persistent disease was characterized by preferential usage of TRBV28, TRBJ1-2 and TRBJ2-5. Graves' patients with persistent disease showed TCR diversity lower than patients newly diagnosed.

The CDR3 contains 13 residues. CDR1 is SNHLY, CDR2 FYNNEI, per germline. With V trimmed by 2 bases and J by 4 bases, 1 base remained unmatched. Construction of the TCR beta libraries employed iRepertoire HTBI primers in conjunction with Arm-PCR of CDR3 regions. As handled by the study authors: Spanning all samples, the identified segments comprised 60 to 80 TRBV and fewer than 15 TRBJ. TCRdb independently ran MiXCR on the multiplex PCR reads; one entry per CDR3 protein. It is TCRdb's table, rather than the study itself, that gives the V and J calls and clone size. The top ten hold 20% to 25% of the sample, which has about 350,000 distinct CDR3 sequences, around 15% seen once. The table lists this clonotype with many counts. Its antigen is unidentified. Time point indicated: newly diagnosed GD, antithyroid drugs for less than 3 months. After RNA was extracted from PBMCs, the TCR library was made from it.

This sample also belongs to another study, concerning T cells in Graves' hyperthyroidism and ophthalmopathy.

The clonotype comes from a woman under 30 with Graves disease. The chain recombines TRBV2 with TRBJ2-7; TRBD2 aligns across 8 bases. This specimen was peripheral blood mononuclear cells (PBMCs), taken at new diagnosis, from a patient treated with antithyroid drugs. CDR3 loop: CASSELAGYEQYF. CDR3 bases: TGTGCCAGCAGTGAATTAGCGGGATACGAGCAGTACTTC.